Detailed here is one TCR beta chain. What it recognizes is unknown. The source of the sample is a study of T cell responses to AZD1222 COVID-19 vaccine. Whole-study context: Second doses at about 4 or about 12 weeks were pooled.

General study findings and limits: The repertoires were collected only after the peak T cell response. Close to half of spike-specific TCRs reportedly recognize unmutated variant regions. Dominant CD4 TCR responses targeted spike regions 160-218 and 743-854.

Here immunoSEQ multiplex PCR was the method, and the copy in TCRdb shows in-frame clones only, minus some. The data contain more than 95,000 clones, 75% to 95% of them seen just once; the ten biggest clones take up about 48%. The CDR3 spans 17 residues. The germline gives CDR1 ENHRY, CDR2 SYGVKD. V gave up 6 bases and J gave up 4 bases, with 22 bases separating them. The sequence came from an adult in good health. V gene TRBV10-3 combines with J gene TRBJ2-1, with D possibly TRBD2 on 6 matching bases. The sample in question was peripheral blood, obtained on day 0 of AZD1222 vaccination. CDR3: CAIRGAGPTGGYNEQFF. The CDR3, as DNA: TGTGCCATCAGGGGTGCGGGACCAACCGGCGGTTACAATGAGCAGTTCTTC.